This TCR beta chain was captured in a study of control samples from healthy donors and cancer patients. Profiled with immunoSEQ multiplex PCR; TCRdb holds only in-frame clones, not every one. The table includes roughly 86,000 clones, 80% to 95% detected once. The CDR3 totals 16 residues. The V gene end was trimmed by 3 bases and the J gene end by 3 bases; junction bases not matched to a gene: 7. In germline, CDR1 is KGHDR, CDR2 SFDVKD. The chain uses TRBV24-1 and TRBJ1-5; 7 nucleotides match TRBD1. This sequence originates from a woman aged 25-40 years in good health. Sample: blood. For the CDR3, the DNA is TGTGCCACCAGTGATAGACAGGGAGGGTACAATCAGCCCCAGCATTTT. Protein product: CATSDRQGGYNQPQHF.